The subject of this entry is one T cell receptor beta chain. This clone is deemed medium-sized (0.01 to 0.1%). Its antigen remains unidentified. Within one base of it there is no much larger clone, and no base qualities were kept. Other DNA sequences from this sample encode an identical CDR3 as well. This record comes from a study of cytomegalovirus exposure and HLA in healthy donors (dated by TCRdb to between 2016 and 2019). With regard to the full study: A later analysis indicated that the 95 to 150 validation repertoires were generated on the platform also employed for the approximately 670 repertoires of the first cohort. Along with the roughly 700-subject first cohort, a separate validation cohort of around 120 different subjects was used. The study combined high-throughput TCR immunosequencing, statistical association of individual TCRs with disease status, and machine learning to predict cytomegalovirus infection status. The study was designed to test whether signatures of past pathogen exposure could be identified by cataloging public T cell receptors. Study-level results and caveats: The study listed 164 TCR beta chains as associated with cytomegalovirus. Of the cluster scores, 85% to 95% were above 0 in a later analysis, which found that TCRs clustered in the first cohort also tended to co-occur in the approximately 130 validation repertoires. In both the original and validation cohorts, the classifier was reported to diagnose cytomegalovirus status with high specificity and sensitivity. While some public TCRs were present in many individuals, most TCR sequences turned up only very rarely across donors. According to the authors, the approach could potentially be generalized to other disease states and immunological phenotypes. A later analysis lacked HLA typing for the validation cohort, so it scored co-occurrence in that cohort across all 110 or so repertoires. In vitro tests confirmed that three of the cytomegalovirus-associated TCR beta chains recognize cytomegalovirus antigens.

The germline V gene provides CDR1 MDHEN and CDR2 SYDVKM. Trimming at the junction amounts to 5 bases on V and 4 bases on J, and the germline ends lie 8 bases apart. The CDR3 has 13 amino acids, counting the end cysteine and phenylalanine. Only the CDR3 region is kept as DNA, spanning 39 bases read in frame from base 1. Separate from the approximately 670-subject first cohort, the validation cohort of about 110 subjects was the group to which the donors belonged. The library relied on the immunoSEQ multiplex PCR assay. In the paper's pipeline: To diagnose cytomegalovirus status from the catalog of TCR beta chain sequences, a statistical classification framework was built. Entries here come from immuneACCESS through TCRdb and include only in-frame sequences with V and J called. Some clones fail to appear in such tables; in the studies checked, an unresolved V gene covers under half of the shortfall, and the cause of the remainder is unknown. Clone size and the V and J calls come from that table; the DNA yielded D and trimming. Across this sample there are around 150,000 clones, with roughly 80% seen only once. Of the sample, 2% to 2.5% is held by the ten largest clones.

This clonotype originated in a man younger than 40 in good health and CMV-seropositive. The V and J segments used are TRBV28 and TRBJ2-2; a weak D assignment points to TRBD2 (5 bases agree). Sample: PBMCs. The nucleotides read TGTGCCAGCAGTCCCCGGGGCACCGGGGAGCTGTTTTTT. It translates as CASSPRGTGELFF.